This is a list of T cell receptor beta chains from one sample in a study of shared clonotypes between healthy human individuals. Produced via immunoSEQ multiplex PCR; TCRdb's table is partial and in-frame only. The repertoire holds around 2.5 million clones, with roughly 93% as singletons. The sequenced material came from naive CD4+ T cells from PBMCs. The receptors were sampled from a young man in good health. Some clones in this sample may be carry-over from other donors' samples. Both conserved end residues are part of each CDR3. The D gene is left open where the match is weak. A clone size is listed for some rows: how often the clone was seen (once, few, many), or a class if it is expanded.

DNA	CDR3	size	V	J	D
TGTGCCAGCAGTCGATCGATCAATGGGGATGAGCAGTTCTTC	CASSRSINGDEQFF	once	TRBV28	TRBJ2-1	NA
TGTGCCAGCAGTGTGGGGGACCTCCTCGAGCAGTACTTC	CASSVGDLLEQYF	NA	TRBV25-1	TRBJ2-7	NA
TGTGCCAGCAGCTCTCCGTTGCTAGCGGGTTCCTACAATGAGCAGTTCTTC	CASSSPLLAGSYNEQFF	NA	TRBV7-6	TRBJ2-1	TRBD2
TGTGCCAGCAGCCAGCCTAGCACAGTCTTCTCTGGGGCCAACGTCCTGACTTTC	CASSQPSTVFSGANVLTF	NA	TRBV7-3	TRBJ2-6	NA
TGTGCCAGCAGTCTCAGGGATTACGAGCAGTACTTC	CASSLRDYEQYF	NA	TRBV25-1	TRBJ2-7	NA
TGCGCCAGCAGCCCTACGCCGAGCTCCTACAATGAGCAGTTCTTC	CASSPTPSSYNEQFF	NA	TRBV5-1	TRBJ2-1	NA
TGTGCCAGCAGCTTATGGACCGAAGCTTTCTTT	CASSLWTEAFF	NA	TRBV7-9	TRBJ1-1	NA
TGCAGCGTGGGACAGGGGGTCTACGAGCAGTACTTC	CSVGQGVYEQYF	NA	TRBV29-1	TRBJ2-7	TRBD1
TGCGCCAGCAGCATGACAGGGGGACTAGCGACAGATACGCAGTATTTT	CASSMTGGLATDTQYF	NA	TRBV5-1	TRBJ2-3	NA
TGTGCCAGCAGCTTAGCGTTGGGGACGAACACTGAAGCTTTCTTT	CASSLALGTNTEAFF	once	TRBV7-9	TRBJ1-1	NA
TGTGCCAGCAGCGGCACTGGAAACACCATATATTTT	CASSGTGNTIYF	NA	TRBV9	TRBJ1-3	NA
TGTGCCAGCTCAGGCAGGGTGGACGGTGAAGCTTTCTTT	CASSGRVDGEAFF	NA	TRBV18	TRBJ1-1	NA
TGTGCTAGTGGTTTGGGACTAGCGGGATCAGATACGCAGTATTTT	CASGLGLAGSDTQYF	NA	TRBV12-5	TRBJ2-3	TRBD2
TGTGCCAGCAGCTTAGGTACAGGCTCGGCGAATTCACCCCTCCACTTT	CASSLGTGSANSPLHF	NA	TRBV7-9	TRBJ1-6	NA
TGTGCCAGCAGTGAATTCCCACAACAGTCACCCCTCCACTTT	CASSEFPQQSPLHF	NA	TRBV25-1	TRBJ1-6	NA
TGCGCCAGCACCCTAGGGGCGGGAGGGCCATACGAGCAGTACTTC	CASTLGAGGPYEQYF	NA	TRBV4-1	TRBJ2-7	TRBD2
TGTGCCAGCAGCGTCGCTAGCGGGAGTTTGGGCACAGATACGCAGTATTTT	CASSVASGSLGTDTQYF	NA	TRBV9	TRBJ2-3	TRBD2
TGTGCCAGCAGTTCATTCATTCGGACTGCCGCCTACGAGCAGTACTTC	CASSSFIRTAAYEQYF	NA	TRBV27	TRBJ2-7	NA
TGCGCCAGCAGCTTTGGGGGGGCTAACTATGGCTACACCTTC	CASSFGGANYGYTF	NA	TRBV5-1	TRBJ1-2	NA
TGTGCCAGCAGCCAAGATCTTCGCTATGGCTACACCTTC	CASSQDLRYGYTF	NA	TRBV14	TRBJ1-2	NA
TGTGCTAGTGGTTTGTGGGGGCAGACCTACACCTTC	CASGLWGQTYTF	once	TRBV12-5	TRBJ1-2	NA
TGTGCCAGCAGCAGAGGGACTAGCGGATCGAACACCGGGGAGCTGTTTTTT	CASSRGTSGSNTGELFF	NA	TRBV7-9	TRBJ2-2	TRBD2
TGCGCCAGCAGCCCGGACGGGGAGAGGTATGGCTACACCTTC	CASSPDGERYGYTF	few	TRBV5-1	TRBJ1-2	NA
TGTGCCAGCAGCTTAGGGCAGCTAGGGGCAGATACGCAGTATTTT	CASSLGQLGADTQYF	NA	TRBV11-2	TRBJ2-3	NA
TGTGCCAGCAGGCGACAGGGGGCCACAGATACGCAGTATTTT	CASRRQGATDTQYF	once	TRBV2	TRBJ2-3	TRBD1
TGTGCCAGCAGTTTGGGGAGGGCCTATCAGCCCCAGCATTTT	CASSLGRAYQPQHF	few	TRBV28	TRBJ1-5	NA
TGCACCAGCAGCCTTCCCAATGGCTACACCTTC	CTSSLPNGYTF	NA	TRBV1	TRBJ1-2	NA
TGTGCCAGCAGCCAAACCCCGATGGGACAGGGGAGTGAAGGCTACACCTTC	CASSQTPMGQGSEGYTF	NA	TRBV11-1	TRBJ1-2	TRBD1
TGTGCCTGGAGGTTGGGACTAAACAATGAGCAGTTCTTC	CAWRLGLNNEQFF	NA	TRBV30	TRBJ2-1	TRBD2
TGTGCCAGCAGGGCCGGGACGGCAAGCACAGATACGCAGTATTTT	CASRAGTASTDTQYF	NA	TRBV5-4	TRBJ2-3	NA
TGTGCCAGCAGGGGACAGCCCGCGGGAAACTACGAGCAGTACTTC	CASRGQPAGNYEQYF	NA	TRBV6-1	TRBJ2-7	NA
TGTGCCAGCAGCCCTCTTGAGGGGGACGAGCAGTACTTC	CASSPLEGDEQYF	NA	TRBV7-9	TRBJ2-7	NA
TGTGCCAGCAGTTCCCCGGGGGCCGCGAACACCGGGGAGCTGTTTTTT	CASSSPGAANTGELFF	NA	TRBV28	TRBJ2-2	NA
TGTGCCAGCAGTTTTCTTTCGGGACTAGGGCACGAGCAGTACTTC	CASSFLSGLGHEQYF	NA	TRBV28	TRBJ2-7	TRBD2
TGTGCCAGCAGTTCCGGGGGGACAGGTCCTCGGGAGCAGTACTTC	CASSSGGTGPREQYF	NA	TRBV28	TRBJ2-7	NA
TGTGCCAGCAGCCCGCGGCCCCAGCATTTT	CASSPRPQHF	once	TRBV7-2	TRBJ1-5	NA
TGTGCCAGCTCACAACGGACTAGCGTCTACGAGCAGTACTTC	CASSQRTSVYEQYF	NA	TRBV18	TRBJ2-7	TRBD2
TGTGCCAGCAGCTCAACCCTCAGGGGGAACACTGAAGCTTTCTTT	CASSSTLRGNTEAFF	NA	TRBV7-9	TRBJ1-1	NA
TGTGCCAGCAGCACAGGTCCGGAGACCCAGTACTTC	CASSTGPETQYF	once	TRBV7-2	TRBJ2-5	NA
TGTGCCAGCAGTGGCTTACAGGGGTTAATAGCCAAAAACATTCAGTACTTC	CASSGLQGLIAKNIQYF	NA	TRBV6-1	TRBJ2-4	TRBD1
TGTGCCAGCAGCTTCACAGGCGTAGCCTATGGCTACACCTTC	CASSFTGVAYGYTF	NA	TRBV7-9	TRBJ1-2	NA
TGTGCCAGCGCCCGGTTCAAGCGACAGGGATGGACCACCGGGGAGCTGTTTTTT	CASARFKRQGWTTGELFF	NA	TRBV11-2	TRBJ2-2	TRBD1
TGTGCAAGTTTGACAGGAGCAACCTACGAGCAGTACTTC	CASLTGATYEQYF	NA	TRBV28	TRBJ2-7	NA
TGTGCCATCAGTCGGGTCCGGGGGGAGACCCAGTACTTC	CAISRVRGETQYF	NA	TRBV10-3	TRBJ2-5	NA
TGTGCCAGCAGCCCCCCTAGCGGCTACGAGCAGTACTTC	CASSPPSGYEQYF	NA	TRBV2	TRBJ2-7	TRBD2
TGTGCCAGCAGCTTAGGCTGGGAGCAGTTCTTC	CASSLGWEQFF	NA	TRBV7-2	TRBJ2-1	NA
TGTGCCAGCAGTTTAAGGCGGACAGCTGAAGCTTTCTTT	CASSLRRTAEAFF	NA	TRBV27	TRBJ1-1	NA
TGTGCCAGAATGGATGAGCAGTTCTTC	CARMDEQFF	NA	TRBV27	TRBJ2-1	NA
TGTGCCAGCAGCCCCCGAGGGGGGGATGTGGGGGATGGCCACACCTTC	CASSPRGGDVGDGHTF	NA	TRBV7-2	TRBJ1-2	NA
TGTGCCAGCTCACTAGAGACAGGGGCAACCTACGAGCAGTACTTC	CASSLETGATYEQYF	NA	TRBV18	TRBJ2-7	TRBD1
TGTGCCAGCAGCCTTCGAATGAACACTGAAGCTTTCTTT	CASSLRMNTEAFF	once	TRBV7-3	TRBJ1-1	NA
TGTGCCAGCAGCTTAGCCAGGGGTGGCTACACCTTC	CASSLARGGYTF	NA	TRBV7-2	TRBJ1-2	NA
TGTGCCAGCAGTCAGAAGGGCGGGCAGTACTTC	CASSQKGGQYF	once	TRBV6-5	TRBJ2-7	NA
TGTGCCAGCAGCCAAGTGAGAGGGGGCGCAAACAATGAGCAGTTCTTC	CASSQVRGGANNEQFF	NA	TRBV4-2	TRBJ2-1	TRBD1